The TCR beta chain described here comes from a study of blood T cell repertoires in COVID-19. In the study overall: The analysed material was cDNA or gDNA that came from T cells, B-cell-depleted T cells, or PBMCs.

This clone was detected once. Authors' data handling: Researchers report that nucleated cell counts were estimated from reference gene primer amplification. This table comes from immunoSEQ multiplex PCR, and its TCRdb copy is limited to in-frame clones, with some not included. V, J and clone size are taken as reported in that table, and D and trimming were inferred from the DNA itself. The table includes 100,000 or so clones, approximately 93% detected once. The sequence derives from a man aged 55 to 70 with acute or convalescent COVID-19. Sequencing was done on a sample of peripheral blood.

In DNA form, the CDR3 reads TGTGCCAGTAGAGGGGGGAACACTGAAGCTTTCTTT. Protein sequence: CASRGGNTEAFF. The chain joins TRBV19 to TRBJ1-1; the D gene is possibly TRBD1 (6 bases). Germline CDR1 and CDR2: LNHDA and SQIVND (reference sequence). The CDR3 is 12 amino acids. V shed 6 bases and J shed 1 base, with 6 bases lying between them.